Below, one T cell receptor (beta chain) is given with its context. Authors' methods: The authors estimated nucleated cell counts from reference gene primer amplification. Sequenced by immunoSEQ multiplex PCR; TCRdb stores in-frame clones only, minus some. V, J and clone size are taken as reported in that table, and D and trimming were inferred from the DNA itself. The sample contains roughly 290,000 clones, roughly 90% of which appear only once. This sample was included in a study of blood T cell repertoires in COVID-19. The wider study: Samples taken during acute and convalescent COVID-19 were collected in the United States, Italy and Spain.

This CDR3 is built from 16 residues. Trimming left V 3 bases short and J 0 bases short, with 13 bases between. CDR1 and CDR2 from the germline V gene are SGHRS and YFSETQ. Source material: peripheral blood. V and J are TRBV5-1 and TRBJ2-1, with D perhaps TRBD2 (5 bases). This receptor was taken from a man younger than 45 with acute or convalescent COVID-19. Here the CDR3 reads CASSSPGMNSYNEQFF. The CDR3 DNA reads TGCGCCAGCAGCTCGCCGGGGATGAACTCCTACAATGAGCAGTTCTTC.